This entry lists 23 T cell receptor beta chains sequenced from one sample in a study of shared clonotypes between healthy human individuals. Measured with immunoSEQ multiplex PCR; TCRdb has only the in-frame clones, and not every one. The data hold about 980,000 clones, with over 60% observed a single time. The specimen was memory CD4+ T cells sorted from blood. Subset specified: CD45RA-negative fraction. These receptors all stem from a man aged 18 to 35 in good health.

This clone was recorded a few times. J is TRBJ2-5 and V is TRBV4-2; 13 bases fit TRBD2. Germline CDR1 LGHNA, CDR2 YNFKEQ. This CDR3 is built from 16 residues. The J segment lost 4 bases and the V segment lost 1 base, leaving 3 bases of the junction unmatched. The CDR3 DNA reads as TGTGCCAGCAGCCAAGGGACTAGCGGGGGAATAGAGACCCAGTACTTC. Protein product: CASSQGTSGGIETQYF.

Notes on this clone: The same CDR3 can be traced to other DNA sequences in this sample. The chain recombines TRBV5-1 with TRBJ2-5; a weak D match, TRBD2 (6 bases). Trimming pared 0 bases from V and 4 bases from J, leaving 13 bases between. Germline CDR1 SGHRS, CDR2 YFSETQ. The CDR3 has 15 residues. CDR3 sequence reads: CASSLGGTSGETQYF. The CDR3 coding sequence is TGCGCCAGCAGCTTGGGCGGGACCTCCGGAGAGACCCAGTACTTC.

The chain is built from TRBV30 and TRBJ1-3; D is perhaps TRBD1 (5 bases). Trimming left V 1 base short and J 6 bases short, with 13 bases between. Germline values: CDR1 GTSNPN, CDR2 SVGIG (reference sequence). This CDR3 comprises 14 residues. The DNA for the CDR3 is TGTGCCTGGAGTGGGACAAGCTTGAAAAACACCATATATTTT. It codes for CAWSGTSLKNTIYF.

Of note for this clone: Other nucleotide sequences in the sample specify the same CDR3. The rearrangement links TRBV7-9 to TRBJ2-7, with D maybe TRBD2 (5 bases). V was pared by 5 bases and J by 1 base, with 6 bases between. Germline CDR1 SEHNR, CDR2 FQNEAQ (reference sequence). CDR3 length: 12 residues. CDR3 residues: CASSRGSYEQYF. CDR3 bases: TGTGCCAGCAGCCGGGGATCCTACGAGCAGTACTTC.

The chain combines TRBV7-3 with TRBJ1-1; D is unresolved. The CDR3 runs to 13 residues. V was cut by 10 bases and J by 1 base, with 13 bases left in between. The V gene's germline CDR1 is SGHTA and CDR2 FQGTGA. CDR3 loop: CATKVQENTEAFF. CDR3 nucleotides: TGTGCCACCAAGGTCCAGGAGAACACTGAAGCTTTCTTT.

CDR3 nucleotide sequence: TGTGCCAGCAGCCCACCGGGCCGCAGTCACGGGGGAAAACTGTTTTTT. Translating gives CASSPPGRSHGGKLFF. The gene calls are TRBV7-9 and TRBJ1-4, with TRBD1 as a possible D gene (5 bases). CDR1 SEHNR and CDR2 FQNEAQ come from the germline V gene (reference sequence). There are 16 residues in the CDR3. Trimming shortened V by 5 bases and J by 10 bases, and 23 bases separated the two germline ends.

The CDR3 region has the DNA TGCGCCAGCAGCCGGACAGGGTGGAACACTGAAGCTTTCTTT. Encoded protein: CASSRTGWNTEAFF. The V and J genes are TRBV4-3 and TRBJ1-1, with 8 bases that match TRBD1. J gave up 1 base and V 4 bases, and 2 bases lay outside the gene matches. From germline, CDR1 is LGHNA and CDR2 YSLEER. This CDR3 comprises 14 residues.

This clone was seen a handful of times. This chain links TRBV10-3 with TRBJ1-3, with unresolved D. Germline V gives CDR1 ENHRY, CDR2 SYGVKD. This CDR3 is 14 amino acids long. With 3 bases removed from V and 1 base from J, the gap between germline ends came to 7 bases. This chain's CDR3 is CAISESGSGNTIYF. CDR3 in DNA: TGTGCCATCAGTGAATCGGGATCTGGAAACACCATATATTTT.

The V call is TRBV7-9, the J call TRBJ1-1; weak D call: TRBD1 (6 bases). The CDR3 is 14 amino acids. V shed 2 bases and J shed 3 bases, with 10 bases lying between them. CDR1 is SEHNR, CDR2 FQNEAQ, per germline (reference sequence). In nucleotides, the CDR3 is TGTGCCAGCAGCTTAAGTCAGGGGTACACTGAAGCTTTCTTT. Translation: CASSLSQGYTEAFF. Full variable domain (remainder filled in from reference TRBV7-9 and TRBJ1-1): DTGVSQNPRHKITKRGQNVTFRCDPISEHNRLYWYRQTLGQGPEFLTYFQNEAQLEKSRLLSDRFSAERPKGSFSTLEIQRTEQGDSAMYLCASSLSQGYTEAFFGQGTRLTVV.

As regards this clone: The same CDR3 can be traced to other DNA sequences in this sample. V and J are TRBV5-1 and TRBJ2-5; no clear D. V was cut by 0 bases and J by 2 bases, with 5 bases left in between. The CDR3 loop spans 13 amino acids. From germline, CDR1 is SGHRS and CDR2 YFSETQ. CDR3 amino acids: CASSLEVQETQYF. The DNA for the CDR3 is TGCGCCAGCAGCTTGGAGGTACAAGAGACCCAGTACTTC.

V and J are TRBV7-2 and TRBJ2-3; weak D call: TRBD1 (6 bases). The CDR3 runs to 16 residues. Trimming cost V 5 bases and J 0 bases, with 15 bases left between them. Per the germline V gene, CDR1 is SGHTA and CDR2 is FQGNSA. CDR3 region: CASSVTRGPSTDTQYF. As DNA, the CDR3 is TGTGCCAGCAGCGTGACCAGGGGTCCCAGCACAGATACGCAGTATTTT. The full variable domain, with the rest looked up from reference TRBV7-2 and TRBJ2-3, is GAGVSQSPSNKVTEKGKDVELRCDPISGHTALYWYRQSLGQGLEFLIYFQGNSAPDKSGLPSDRFSAERTGGSVSTLTIQRTQQEDSAVYLCASSVTRGPSTDTQYFGPGTRLTVL.

This clone turned up a few times. The chain combines TRBV30 with TRBJ1-1; D possibly corresponds to TRBD1 (5 bases). The V gene lost 3 bases and the J gene lost 8 bases, with 13 bases spanning the gap. The V gene's germline CDR1 is GTSNPN and CDR2 SVGIG (reference sequence). This CDR3 has 12 residues. CDR3 bases: TGTGCCTGGAGCACAGGTTGGGACGAAGCTTTCTTT. It is translated as CAWSTGWDEAFF.

The chain uses TRBV5-4 and TRBJ1-1; 7 bases agree with TRBD1. There are 14 residues in the CDR3. From germline, CDR1 is SGHNT and CDR2 YYREEE (reference sequence). The V gene end was trimmed by 4 bases and the J gene end by 4 bases; junction bases not matched to a gene: 7. DNA of the CDR3: TGTGCCAGCAGCCGGGACAGTGAAGGCACTGAAGCTTTCTTT. Encoded protein: CASSRDSEGTEAFF.

V is TRBV4-2 and J is TRBJ2-7, with 8 bases identical to TRBD1. J lost 2 bases, V lost 9 bases, and 6 bases had no gene match. The CDR3 is made up of 13 amino acids. Germline CDR1 reads LGHNA; CDR2 reads YNFKEQ. CDR3 bases: TGTGCCAGGTCAGCACAGGGGGCCTACGAGCAGTACTTC. Residues: CARSAQGAYEQYF.

The V call is TRBV14, the J call TRBJ2-7; D is uncertain. The V gene's germline CDR1 is SGHDN and CDR2 FVKESK. The CDR3 spans 13 residues. The V end lost 1 base, the J end lost 6 bases, and 10 bases lay between the germline ends. The CDR3 loop is CASSQGQKLEQYF. CDR3 DNA sequence: TGTGCCAGCAGCCAAGGGCAGAAACTCGAGCAGTACTTC.

The chain carries TRBV7-6 and TRBJ2-1; 11 bases line up with TRBD2. Trimming at V came to 1 base and at J to 5 bases, leaving 7 bases not matched to a gene. Germline V gene data show CDR1 as SGHVS and CDR2 as FNYEAQ. The CDR3 is 17 amino acids. The CDR3 sequence: CASSLGSGRAIHNEQFF. The CDR3 DNA reads TGTGCCAGCAGCTTAGGTAGCGGGAGGGCCATCCACAATGAGCAGTTCTTC.

The rearrangement joins TRBV9 to TRBJ2-1, with 8 positions matching TRBD2. The CDR3 has 15 residues. The J segment lost 5 bases and the V segment lost 6 bases, leaving 10 bases of the junction unmatched. CDR1 is SGDLS and CDR2 is YYNGEE in the germline V gene. The CDR3 DNA follows: TGTGCCAGCAACCTTATAGCGGGATCAAACAATGAGCAGTTCTTC. Encoded protein: CASNLIAGSNNEQFF.

Comments on this clone: The same CDR3 arises from other DNA sequences in this sample as well. This chain uses TRBV18 with TRBJ2-5; TRBD1 is a possible D gene (5 bases). The CDR3 sequence is 12 residues long. Germline-derived CDR1 and CDR2 are KGHSH and LQKENI. The ends were cut back, 6 bases at V and 5 bases at J, with 10 bases in the middle. This CDR3 is CASSPRAETQYF. In DNA form, the CDR3 reads TGTGCCAGCTCCCCCAGGGCGGAGACCCAGTACTTC. The complete variable domain, with remaining parts taken from reference TRBV18 and TRBJ2-5, reads NAGVMQNPRHLVRRRGQEARLRCSPMKGHSHVYWYRQLPEEGLKFMVYLQKENIIDESGMPKERFSAEFPKEGPSILRIQQVVRGDSAAYFCASSPRAETQYFGPGTRLLVL.

The CDR3 sequence: CASSLERSSGANVLTF. In nucleotides, the CDR3 is TGCGCCAGCAGCTTGGAAAGGAGCTCTGGGGCCAACGTCCTGACTTTC. The chain couples TRBV5-1 to TRBJ2-6; D remains ambiguous. Deletions cut 0 bases from V and 0 bases from J, with 7 bases between. There are 16 residues in the CDR3. CDR1 and CDR2 from the germline V gene are SGHRS and YFSETQ.

The gene calls are TRBV30 and TRBJ1-1, with a weak D call TRBD1 (5 bases). The CDR3 contains 13 residues. Germline-derived CDR1 and CDR2 are GTSNPN and SVGIG (reference sequence). Trimming removed 3 bases at V and 4 bases at J, with 12 bases between. The chain's CDR3 is CAWRDPGTTEAFF. The CDR3 bases are TGTGCCTGGAGGGATCCAGGGACCACTGAAGCTTTCTTT.

This chain joins TRBV11-2 and TRBJ2-3; TRBD2 agrees at 7 bases. Germline V gene data show CDR1 as SGHAT and CDR2 as FQNNGV. The CDR3 extends over 12 amino acids. The V segment lost 5 bases and the J segment 5 bases; nucleotides outside the gene matches: 1. The CDR3 region has the DNA TGTGCCAGCAGCCCGGGAGGAGATACGCAGTATTTT. Protein: CASSPGGDTQYF.

This chain joins TRBV7-2 and TRBJ2-7, with TRBD2 as a possible D gene (6 bases). The CDR3 is made up of 12 amino acids. Trimming removed 3 bases at V and 7 bases at J, with 10 bases between. Germline CDR1 reads SGHTA; CDR2 reads FQGNSA. CDR3 protein: CASSFGTWEQYF. For the CDR3, the DNA is TGTGCCAGCAGCTTTGGGACTTGGGAGCAGTACTTC.

This clone showed up just a few times. The chain recombines TRBV19 with TRBJ1-4; D call uncertain. CDR3 size: 14 residues. Trimming shortened V by 5 bases and J by 0 bases, and 7 bases separated the two germline ends. The germline V gene has CDR1 LNHDA and CDR2 SQIVND (reference sequence). The CDR3 loop reads CASSGRATNEKLFF. CDR3 nucleotides: TGTGCCAGTAGTGGGAGGGCAACTAATGAAAAACTGTTTTTT.